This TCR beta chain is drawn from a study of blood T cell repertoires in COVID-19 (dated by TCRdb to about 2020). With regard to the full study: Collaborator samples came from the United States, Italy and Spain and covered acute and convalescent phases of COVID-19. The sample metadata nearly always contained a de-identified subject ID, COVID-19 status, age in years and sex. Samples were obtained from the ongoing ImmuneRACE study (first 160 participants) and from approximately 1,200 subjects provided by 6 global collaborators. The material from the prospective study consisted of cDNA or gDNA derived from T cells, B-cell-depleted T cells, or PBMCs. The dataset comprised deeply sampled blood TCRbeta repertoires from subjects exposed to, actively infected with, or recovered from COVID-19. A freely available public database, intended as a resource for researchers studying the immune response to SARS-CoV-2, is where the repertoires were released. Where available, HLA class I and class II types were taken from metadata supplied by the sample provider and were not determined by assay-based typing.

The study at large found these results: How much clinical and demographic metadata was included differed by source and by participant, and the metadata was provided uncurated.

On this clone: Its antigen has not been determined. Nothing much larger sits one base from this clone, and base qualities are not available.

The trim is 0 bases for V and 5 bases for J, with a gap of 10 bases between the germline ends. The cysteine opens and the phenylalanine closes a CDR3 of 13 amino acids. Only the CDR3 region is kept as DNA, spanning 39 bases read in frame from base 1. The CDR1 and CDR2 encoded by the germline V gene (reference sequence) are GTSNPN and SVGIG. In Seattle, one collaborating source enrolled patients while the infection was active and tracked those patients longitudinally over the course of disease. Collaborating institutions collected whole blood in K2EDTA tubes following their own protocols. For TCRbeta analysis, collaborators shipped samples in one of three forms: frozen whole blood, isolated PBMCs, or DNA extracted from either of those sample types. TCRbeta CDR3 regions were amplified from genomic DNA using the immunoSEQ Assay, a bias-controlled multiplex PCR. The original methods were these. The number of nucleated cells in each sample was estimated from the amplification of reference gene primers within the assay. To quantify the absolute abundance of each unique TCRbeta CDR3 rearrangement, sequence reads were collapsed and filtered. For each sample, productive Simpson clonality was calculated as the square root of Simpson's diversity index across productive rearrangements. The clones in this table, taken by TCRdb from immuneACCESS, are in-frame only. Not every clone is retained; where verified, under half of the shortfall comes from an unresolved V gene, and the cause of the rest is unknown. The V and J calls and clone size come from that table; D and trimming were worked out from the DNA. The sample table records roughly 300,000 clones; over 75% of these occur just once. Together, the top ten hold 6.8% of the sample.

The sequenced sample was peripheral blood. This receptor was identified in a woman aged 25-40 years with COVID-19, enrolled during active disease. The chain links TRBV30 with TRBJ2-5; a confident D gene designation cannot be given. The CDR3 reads CAWSVSGQETQYF. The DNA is TGTGCCTGGAGTGTCTCTGGGCAGGAGACCCAGTACTTC.